One and the same sample provided the 24 T cell receptor beta chains below, sequenced in a study of cytomegalovirus exposure and HLA in healthy donors. PCR was performed using 60 Vbeta and 13 Jbeta primers. TCRdb's copy holds only in-frame clones and misses some; the assay was immunoSEQ multiplex PCR. The top ten clones hold roughly 3.8% of a sample with about 87,000 clones, 75% to 80% of them seen once. Sequenced sample: PBMCs. The receptors here all came from a woman aged 40 to 55 in good health and CMV-seronegative.

This clone has more than one count but fewer than ten. The chain has TRBV11-2 and TRBJ1-1; D remains ambiguous. V was trimmed by 5 bases and J by 10 bases, leaving 8 bases between them. Germline V gene lookup returns CDR1 SGHAT and CDR2 FQNNGV. The CDR3 contains 10 residues. The CDR3 sequence is CASSGRGAFF. The DNA for the CDR3 is TGTGCCAGCAGCGGCCGGGGAGCTTTCTTT.

The J gene is TRBJ1-1, the V gene TRBV2, with TRBD1 matching over 7 bases. Trimming took 7 bases from V and 4 from J; bases not matched to a gene: 9. The CDR3 sequence is 14 residues long. Germline loops: CDR1 SNHLY, CDR2 FYNNEI. The CDR3 DNA sequence: TGTGCCAGCACCGACAGGGCTGGGGGCACTGAAGCTTTCTTT. Translating gives CASTDRAGGTEAFF.

A single count supports this clone. The chain employs TRBV28 and TRBJ1-2, with a weak D call TRBD1 (5 bases). Trimming stripped 2 bases from V and 4 bases from J, with 14 bases between. The CDR3 consists of 15 residues. CDR1 and CDR2 (germline): MDHEN, SYDVKM. This chain's CDR3 is CASSLVSRDSYGYTF. The DNA of the CDR3 is TGTGCCAGCAGTTTAGTCTCCCGGGACTCCTATGGCTACACCTTC.

V usage is TRBV9 and J usage is TRBJ1-5; TRBD1 is a possible D gene (6 bases). Trimming took off 3 bases at V and 2 bases at J, with 12 bases between the two ends. The CDR3 is 15 residues long. CDR1 is SGDLS, CDR2 YYNGEE, per germline. This chain's CDR3 is CASSEQGLGNQPQHF. DNA of the CDR3: TGTGCCAGCAGCGAACAGGGTTTGGGCAATCAGCCCCAGCATTTT. The variable domain in full, completed from reference TRBV9 and TRBJ1-5, reads DSGVTQTPKHLITATGQRVTLRCSPRSGDLSVYWYQQSLDQGLQFLIQYYNGEERAKGNILERFSAQQFPDLHSELNLSSLELGDSALYFCASSEQGLGNQPQHFGDGTRLSIL.

In DNA form, the CDR3 reads TGTGCCAGCAGCTTGGCCACGCGGGGGGGAGATACGCAGTATTTT. Amino acids: CASSLATRGGDTQYF. The gene calls are TRBV5-6 and TRBJ2-3, with 9 bases matching TRBD2. This CDR3 comprises 15 residues. The germline gives CDR1 SGHDT, CDR2 YYEEEE. Trimming took 0 bases from V and 5 from J; bases not matched to a gene: 4.

V is TRBV10-1 and J is TRBJ1-5; D might be TRBD1 (5 bases). Trimming cost V 2 bases and J 1 base, with 15 bases left between them. CDR1 and CDR2 from the germline V gene are WNHNN and SYGVQD (reference sequence). The CDR3 is 17 residues long. Here the CDR3 reads CASSENDGHTSNQPQHF. In DNA, the CDR3 is TGCGCCAGCAGTGAGAACGATGGACACACGAGCAATCAGCCCCAGCATTTT.

The V and J genes are TRBV11-1 and TRBJ2-7; 7 bases align to TRBD1. This CDR3 is 15 amino acids long. Germline assignment: CDR1 SGHAT and CDR2 FQDESV (reference sequence). V lost 5 bases to trimming and J lost 0 bases; unmatched junction nucleotides: 7. The CDR3 DNA follows: TGTGCCAGCAGCCGTAAGGGACAGCACTCCTACGAGCAGTACTTC. As protein: CASSRKGQHSYEQYF.

To note about this clone: At one end the junction does not follow the germline gene, possibly because of a read error. The chain links TRBV5-1 to TRBJ1-4; 7 positions agree with TRBD1. CDR1 and CDR2 from the germline V gene are SGHRS and YFSETQ. This CDR3 contains 13 residues. This CDR3 reads CASRLEGAEKLFF. In nucleotides, the CDR3 is TGCGCCAGCAGGTTGGAGGGGGCTGAAAAACTGTTTTTT.

This chain uses TRBV18 with TRBJ1-1; D is perhaps TRBD1 (5 bases). Trimming shortened V by 2 bases and J by 0 bases, and 10 bases separated the two germline ends. This CDR3 is 15 amino acids long. The germline V gene has CDR1 KGHSH and CDR2 LQKENI. DNA of the CDR3: TGTGCCAGCTCACCAGAGACAGTAATGAACACTGAAGCTTTCTTT. This gives the protein CASSPETVMNTEAFF.

The rearrangement links TRBV5-1 to TRBJ2-5; 9 nucleotides line up with TRBD2. The trim removed 4 bases at V and 4 bases at J, leaving 5 bases unmatched. CDR1 is SGHRS and CDR2 is YFSETQ in the germline V gene. CDR3 length: 14 residues. The DNA of the CDR3 is TGCGCCAGCAGCCGCGGGGGGGGGAGAGAGACCCAGTACTTC. It codes for CASSRGGGRETQYF. Supplemented by reference TRBV5-1 and TRBJ2-5, the full variable domain reads KAGVTQTPRYLIKTRGQQVTLSCSPISGHRSVSWYQQTPGQGLQFLFEYFSETQRNKGNFPGRFSGRQFSNSRSEMNVSTLELGDSALYLCASSRGGGRETQYFGPGTRLLVL.

V and J are TRBV30 and TRBJ1-1, with a tentative D call TRBD1 (5 bases). Trimming shortened V by 3 bases and J by 11 bases, and 25 bases separated the two germline ends. CDR1 is GTSNPN, CDR2 SVGIG, per germline (reference sequence). The CDR3 spans 15 residues. CDR3 loop: CAWRSSARKGAEAFF. CDR3 DNA: TGTGCCTGGAGGAGCTCCGCTCGGAAAGGGGCGGAGGCTTTCTTT.

This clone was seen once. The V call is TRBV5-1, the J call TRBJ1-1; 11 bases fit TRBD1. Germline assignment: CDR1 SGHRS and CDR2 YFSETQ. Germline trimming cut 4 bases from V and 0 bases from J; bases unmatched to any gene: 5. This CDR3 has 16 amino acids. CDR3 loop: CASSGGTGGMNTEAFF. CDR3 nucleotides: TGCGCCAGCAGCGGGGGGACAGGGGGAATGAACACTGAAGCTTTCTTT.

This rearrangement joins TRBV5-1 to TRBJ2-7; TRBD2 matches 9 bases. The ends lost 2 bases at V and 6 bases at J; junction bases unmatched: 6. Germline V gene data show CDR1 as SGHRS and CDR2 as YFSETQ. The CDR3 extends over 14 amino acids. The CDR3 loop is CASSLELAGFEQYF. DNA for the CDR3: TGCGCCAGCAGCTTAGAGCTAGCGGGGTTCGAGCAGTACTTC.

The chain carries TRBV19 and TRBJ2-7; 11 nucleotides align to TRBD1. The CDR3 covers 14 residues. The germline V gene has CDR1 LNHDA and CDR2 SQIVND (reference sequence). V dropped 6 bases and J dropped 6; count of bases not matched to a gene: 7. The CDR3 spells CASRRDRGEGEQYF. Written as DNA, the CDR3 is TGTGCCAGTAGGCGGGACAGGGGGGAAGGCGAGCAGTACTTC.

CDR3 bases: TGTGCCAGCAGCCCACGAGGCACTAGCGGGGGGGCACATGAGCAGTTCTTC. Protein product: CASSPRGTSGGAHEQFF. The chain couples TRBV7-3 to TRBJ2-1; TRBD2 aligns across 13 bases. V shed 5 bases, J shed 8 bases, and the junction held 12 bases outside the gene matches. CDR3 length equals 17 residues. Germline values: CDR1 SGHTA, CDR2 FQGTGA.

The chain has TRBV19 and TRBJ2-6; TRBD2 aligns across 9 bases. V gave up 5 bases and J gave up 4 bases; unmatched junction bases: 9. Germline V lookup: CDR1 LNHDA, CDR2 SQIVND (reference sequence). This CDR3 region has 17 residues. The CDR3 coding sequence is TGTGCCAGTAGTCCCGGGCGGGGGGGTGGCGGGGCCAACGTCCTGACTTTC. It specifies CASSPGRGGGGANVLTF. Variable domain in full (rest from reference TRBV19 and TRBJ2-6): DGGITQSPKYLFRKEGQNVTLSCEQNLNHDAMYWYRQDPGQGLRLIYYSQIVNDFQKGDIAEGYSVSREKKESFPLTVTSAQKNPTAFYLCASSPGRGGGGANVLTFGAGSRLTVL.

V usage is TRBV15 and J usage is TRBJ1-3, with D possibly TRBD1 on 6 matching bases. The CDR3 consists of 14 residues. The V gene lost 0 bases and the J gene lost 7 bases, with 10 bases spanning the gap. The germline V gene has CDR1 LNHNV and CDR2 YYDKDF (reference sequence). The CDR3 protein is CATSREGGGNTIYF. Here the CDR3 DNA reads TGTGCCACCAGCAGAGAGGGGGGGGGCAACACCATATATTTT.

This chain uses TRBV7-2 with TRBJ2-3, with TRBD1 as a possible D gene (5 bases). Trimming removed 3 bases at V and 4 bases at J, with 11 bases between. The V gene's germline CDR1 is SGHTA and CDR2 FQGNSA. This CDR3 is built from 14 residues. CDR3 DNA: TGTGCCAGCAGCTTGATAGGGGAATCAGATACGCAGTATTTT. Its protein is CASSLIGESDTQYF.

The chain links TRBV18 to TRBJ1-1, with D uncertain. The CDR3 runs to 15 residues. CDR1 KGHSH and CDR2 LQKENI come from the germline V gene. V shed 6 bases and J shed 1 base, with 15 bases lying between them. CDR3 nucleotides: TGTGCCAGCTCGCCCCCCTCGCGAGGGAACACTGAAGCTTTCTTT. This sequence encodes CASSPPSRGNTEAFF.

The chain recombines TRBV7-3 with TRBJ1-5; D ambiguous. Germline lookup yields CDR1 SGHTA and CDR2 FQGTGA. Deletions cut 5 bases from V and 0 bases from J, with 8 bases between. CDR3 size: 14 residues. For the CDR3, the DNA is TGTGCCAGCAGCCCAGGAAATAGCAATCAGCCCCAGCATTTT. Protein sequence: CASSPGNSNQPQHF.

The rearrangement uses TRBV5-4 and TRBJ1-1, with 8 bases aligning to TRBD1. V lost 0 bases, J lost 1 base, and 5 bases stayed unmatched. The CDR3 has 16 amino acids. CDR1 SGHNT and CDR2 YYREEE come from the germline V gene (reference sequence). CDR3 protein: CASSLGQGAPNTEAFF. Written as DNA, the CDR3 is TGTGCCAGCAGCTTGGGCCAGGGGGCCCCGAACACTGAAGCTTTCTTT.

The gene calls are TRBV19 and TRBJ1-6; TRBD1 matches at 10 bases. CDR1 is LNHDA, CDR2 SQIVND, per germline (reference sequence). The CDR3 sequence is 17 residues long. The V segment lost 3 bases and the J segment 9 bases; nucleotides outside the gene matches: 11. The CDR3 DNA sequence: TGTGCCAGTAGTATCCGCTCGGGACAGGGGATGGGTTCACCCCTCCACTTT. Translated: CASSIRSGQGMGSPLHF.

The V call is TRBV27, the J call TRBJ2-3; maybe TRBD1 (6 bases). This CDR3 comprises 15 residues. CDR1 is MNHEY and CDR2 is SMNVEV in the germline V gene (reference sequence). V lost 1 base and J lost 3, with 11 bases in between. DNA for the CDR3: TGTGCCAGCAGTTTATTAGGCAGGGGAACAGATACGCAGTATTTT. Amino acids: CASSLLGRGTDTQYF.

The J gene is TRBJ2-7, the V gene TRBV19, with no clear D. V was cut by 6 bases and J by 0 bases, with 9 bases left in between. This CDR3 spans 13 amino acids. Germline V gene sequence: CDR1 LNHDA, CDR2 SQIVND (reference sequence). In DNA form, the CDR3 reads TGTGCCAGTAGGAAGACACTCTCCTACGAGCAGTACTTC. Encoded protein: CASRKTLSYEQYF.